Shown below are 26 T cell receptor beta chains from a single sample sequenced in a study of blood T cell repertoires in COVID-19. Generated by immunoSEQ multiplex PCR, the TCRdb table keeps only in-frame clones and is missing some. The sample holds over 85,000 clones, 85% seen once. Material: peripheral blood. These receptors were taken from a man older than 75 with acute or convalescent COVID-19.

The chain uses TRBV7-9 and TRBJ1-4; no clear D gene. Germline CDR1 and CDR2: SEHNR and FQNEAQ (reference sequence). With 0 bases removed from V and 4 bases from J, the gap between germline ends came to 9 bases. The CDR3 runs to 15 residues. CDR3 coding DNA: TGTGCCAGCAGCTTAGCCTCCCAGTTTAATGAAAAACTGTTTTTT. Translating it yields CASSLASQFNEKLFF. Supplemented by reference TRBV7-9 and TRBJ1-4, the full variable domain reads DTGVSQNPRHKITKRGQNVTFRCDPISEHNRLYWYRQTLGQGPEFLTYFQNEAQLEKSRLLSDRFSAERPKGSFSTLEIQRTEQGDSAMYLCASSLASQFNEKLFFGSGTQLSVL.

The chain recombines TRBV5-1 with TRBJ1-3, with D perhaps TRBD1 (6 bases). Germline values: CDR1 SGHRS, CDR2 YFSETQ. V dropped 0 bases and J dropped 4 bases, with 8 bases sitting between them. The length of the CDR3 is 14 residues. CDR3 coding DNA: TGCGCCAGCAGCTTGGACAGGGAGGGAAACACCATATATTTT. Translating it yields CASSLDREGNTIYF.

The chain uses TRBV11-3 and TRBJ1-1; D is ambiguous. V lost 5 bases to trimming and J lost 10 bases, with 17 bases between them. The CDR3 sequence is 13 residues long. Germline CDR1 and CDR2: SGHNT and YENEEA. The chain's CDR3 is CASSTNIQTRAFF. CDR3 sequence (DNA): TGTGCCAGCAGCACAAACATCCAGACTCGAGCTTTCTTT.

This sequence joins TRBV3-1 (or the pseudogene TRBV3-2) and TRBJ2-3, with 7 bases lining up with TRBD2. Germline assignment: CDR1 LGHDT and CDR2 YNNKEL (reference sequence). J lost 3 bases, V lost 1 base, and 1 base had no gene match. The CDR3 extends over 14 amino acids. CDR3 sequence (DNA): TGTGCCAGCAGCCAAGCGGGAGGAACAGATACGCAGTATTTT. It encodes CASSQAGGTDTQYF.

The CDR3 bases are TGTGCCAGCAGCGGGACTAGGTCTAGTGAGCAGTTCTTC. This gives the protein CASSGTRSSEQFF. The chain couples TRBV28 to TRBJ2-1; 8 positions agree with TRBD2. CDR3 size: 13 residues. Looked up from germline, CDR1 is MDHEN and CDR2 is SYDVKM. After removal of 6 bases from V and 9 bases from J, the junction contained 7 bases not matched to a gene. Supplemented by reference TRBV28 and TRBJ2-1, the full variable domain reads DVKVTQSSRYLVKRTGEKVFLECVQDMDHENMFWYRQDPGLGLRLIYFSYDVKMKEKGDIPEGYSVSREKKERFSLILESASTNQTSMYLCASSGTRSSEQFFGPGTRLTVL.

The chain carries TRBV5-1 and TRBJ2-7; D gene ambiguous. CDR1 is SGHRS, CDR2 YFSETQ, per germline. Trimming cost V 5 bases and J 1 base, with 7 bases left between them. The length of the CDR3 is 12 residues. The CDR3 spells CASSGESYEQYF. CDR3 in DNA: TGCGCCAGCAGTGGAGAGTCCTACGAGCAGTACTTC.

In nucleotides, the CDR3 is TGTGCCAGCAGCCTCTCGGGAGGGTCCTATGGCTACACCTTC. Amino acids: CASSLSGGSYGYTF. The chain links TRBV4-2 to TRBJ1-2; D is uncertain. This CDR3 region has 14 residues. Germline lookup yields CDR1 LGHNA and CDR2 YNFKEQ. Trimming stripped 4 bases from V and 4 bases from J, with 13 bases between.

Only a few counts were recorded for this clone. The CDR3 sequence is CASSLWRGGQGIRPQHF. The DNA for the CDR3 is TGTGCCAGCAGTTTATGGAGGGGGGGACAGGGAATTCGGCCCCAGCATTTT. The chain carries TRBV28 and TRBJ1-5, with 9 bases aligning to TRBD1. Trimming removed 0 bases from V and 9 bases from J; junction bases left unmatched: 12. Germline values: CDR1 MDHEN, CDR2 SYDVKM. CDR3 length: 17 amino acids.

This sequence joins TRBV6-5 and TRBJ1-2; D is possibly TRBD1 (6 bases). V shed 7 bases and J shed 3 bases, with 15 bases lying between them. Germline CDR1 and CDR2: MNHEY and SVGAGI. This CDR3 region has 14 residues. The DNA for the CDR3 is TGTGCCAGCACCTCCGACAGGACTCACTATGGCTACACCTTC. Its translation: CASTSDRTHYGYTF.

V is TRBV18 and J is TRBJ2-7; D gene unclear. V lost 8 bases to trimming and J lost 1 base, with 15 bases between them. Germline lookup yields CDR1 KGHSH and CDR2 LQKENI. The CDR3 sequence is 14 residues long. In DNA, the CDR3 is TGTGCCAGCCAAGGCGCGGCGGAATCCTACGAGCAGTACTTC. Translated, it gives CASQGAAESYEQYF.

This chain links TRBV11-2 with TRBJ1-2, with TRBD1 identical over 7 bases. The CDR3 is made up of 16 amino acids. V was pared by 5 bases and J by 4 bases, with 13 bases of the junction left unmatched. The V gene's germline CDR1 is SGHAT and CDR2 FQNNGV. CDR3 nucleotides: TGTGCCAGCAGCACACAACAGGGGCCGTCGATCTATGGCTACACCTTC. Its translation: CASSTQQGPSIYGYTF.

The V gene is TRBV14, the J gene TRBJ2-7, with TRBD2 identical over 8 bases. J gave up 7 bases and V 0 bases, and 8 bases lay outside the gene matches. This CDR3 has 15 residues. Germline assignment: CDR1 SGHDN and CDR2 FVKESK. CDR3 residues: CASSQDKKGGREQYF. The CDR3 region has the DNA TGTGCCAGCAGCCAAGATAAGAAGGGCGGGAGGGAGCAGTACTTC.

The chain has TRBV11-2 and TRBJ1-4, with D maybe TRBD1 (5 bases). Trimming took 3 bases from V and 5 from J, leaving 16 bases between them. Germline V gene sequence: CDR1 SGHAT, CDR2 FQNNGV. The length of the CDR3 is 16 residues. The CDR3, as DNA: TGTGCCAGCAGCTTGACGGGGAGGGGCCTAAATGAAAAACTGTTTTTT. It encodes CASSLTGRGLNEKLFF.

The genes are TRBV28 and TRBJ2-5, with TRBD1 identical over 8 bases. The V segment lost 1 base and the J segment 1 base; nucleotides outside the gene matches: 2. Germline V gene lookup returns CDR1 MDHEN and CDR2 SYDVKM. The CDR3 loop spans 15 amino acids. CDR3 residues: CASSLYGQGQETQYF. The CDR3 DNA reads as TGTGCCAGCAGTTTATACGGACAGGGCCAAGAGACCCAGTACTTC.

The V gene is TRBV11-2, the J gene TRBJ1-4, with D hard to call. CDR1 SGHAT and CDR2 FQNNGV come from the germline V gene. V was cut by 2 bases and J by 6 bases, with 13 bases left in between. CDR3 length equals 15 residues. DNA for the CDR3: TGTGCCAGCAGCTTAAACCCCGGAGGTGATGAAAAACTGTTTTTT. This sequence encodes CASSLNPGGDEKLFF.

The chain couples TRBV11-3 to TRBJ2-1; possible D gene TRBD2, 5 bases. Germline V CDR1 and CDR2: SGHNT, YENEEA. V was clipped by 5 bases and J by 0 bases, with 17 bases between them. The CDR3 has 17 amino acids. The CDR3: CASSPRKGGGSYNEQFF. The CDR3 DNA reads TGTGCCAGCAGCCCCCGAAAGGGCGGAGGCTCCTACAATGAGCAGTTCTTC.

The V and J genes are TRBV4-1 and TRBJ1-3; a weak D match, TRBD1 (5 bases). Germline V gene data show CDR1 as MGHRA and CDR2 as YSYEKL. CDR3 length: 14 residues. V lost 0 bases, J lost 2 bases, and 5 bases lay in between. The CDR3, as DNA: TGCGCCAGCAGCCAAGACAGGGCTGGAAACACCATATATTTT. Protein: CASSQDRAGNTIYF.

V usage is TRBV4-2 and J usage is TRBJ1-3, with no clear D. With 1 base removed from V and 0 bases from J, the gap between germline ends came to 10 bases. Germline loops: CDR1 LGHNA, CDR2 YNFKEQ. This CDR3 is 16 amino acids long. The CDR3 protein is CASSQAPVSSGNTIYF. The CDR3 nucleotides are TGTGCCAGCAGCCAAGCCCCAGTCAGCTCTGGAAACACCATATATTTT.

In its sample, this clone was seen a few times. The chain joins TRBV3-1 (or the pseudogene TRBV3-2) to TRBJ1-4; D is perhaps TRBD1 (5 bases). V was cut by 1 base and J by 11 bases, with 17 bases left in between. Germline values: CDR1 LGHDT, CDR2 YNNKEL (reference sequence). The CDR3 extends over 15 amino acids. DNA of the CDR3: TGTGCCAGCAGCCAAGGAGGAGGGGATGGGTCGAAACTGTTTTTT. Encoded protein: CASSQGGGDGSKLFF.

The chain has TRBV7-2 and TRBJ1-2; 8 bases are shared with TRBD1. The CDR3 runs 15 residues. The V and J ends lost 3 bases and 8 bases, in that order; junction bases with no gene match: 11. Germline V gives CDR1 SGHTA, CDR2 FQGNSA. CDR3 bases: TGTGCCAGCAGCTTCCGCCAGCAGGGGGCAGGAGGCTACACCTTC. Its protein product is CASSFRQQGAGGYTF. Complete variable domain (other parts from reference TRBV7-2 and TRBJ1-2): GAGVSQSPSNKVTEKGKDVELRCDPISGHTALYWYRQSLGQGLEFLIYFQGNSAPDKSGLPSDRFSAERTGGSVSTLTIQRTQQEDSAVYLCASSFRQQGAGGYTFGSGTRLTVV.

CDR3 sequence (DNA): TGTGCCAGCACCACGACAGGGGGCGGCTACACCTTC. Translating gives CASTTTGGGYTF. V usage is TRBV12-3 or TRBV12-4 and J usage is TRBJ1-2, with TRBD1 identical over 10 bases. The trim removed 7 bases at V and 8 bases at J, leaving 4 bases unmatched. CDR3 length: 12 residues.

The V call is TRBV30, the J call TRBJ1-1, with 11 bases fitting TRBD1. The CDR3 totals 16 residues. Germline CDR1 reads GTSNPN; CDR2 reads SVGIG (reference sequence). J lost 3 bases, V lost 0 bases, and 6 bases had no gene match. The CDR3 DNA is TGTGCCTGGAGTGTTAAGGACAGGGGGCCGTACACTGAAGCTTTCTTT. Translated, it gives CAWSVKDRGPYTEAFF.

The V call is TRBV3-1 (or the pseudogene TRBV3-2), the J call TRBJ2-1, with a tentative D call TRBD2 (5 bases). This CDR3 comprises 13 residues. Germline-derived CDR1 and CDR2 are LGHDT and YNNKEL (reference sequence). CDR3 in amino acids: CASQDSQTSEQFF. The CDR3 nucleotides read TGTGCATCGCAGGACTCACAAACCTCTGAGCAGTTCTTC.

CDR3 nucleotides: TGTGCCAGCAGTTACACTGCAGCCAAAAACATTCAGTACTTC. Its translation: CASSYTAAKNIQYF. The chain carries TRBV6-2 or TRBV6-3 and TRBJ2-4; D remains unclear. This CDR3 has 14 amino acids. The V and J ends lost 2 bases and 0 bases respectively, with 5 bases between them. The V gene's germline CDR1 is MNHEY and CDR2 SVGEGT.

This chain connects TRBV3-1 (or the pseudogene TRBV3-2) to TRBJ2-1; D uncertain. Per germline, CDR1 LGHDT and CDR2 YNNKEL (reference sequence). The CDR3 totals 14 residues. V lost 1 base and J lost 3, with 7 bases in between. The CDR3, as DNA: TGTGCCAGCAGCCAAGGTTCTGTCTACAATGAGCAGTTCTTC. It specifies CASSQGSVYNEQFF.

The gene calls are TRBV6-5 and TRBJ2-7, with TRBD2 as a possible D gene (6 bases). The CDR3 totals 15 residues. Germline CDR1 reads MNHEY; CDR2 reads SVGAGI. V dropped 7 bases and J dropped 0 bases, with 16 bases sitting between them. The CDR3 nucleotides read TGTGCCAGCACCCCCGGACGGGGGTACTCCTACGAGCAGTACTTC. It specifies CASTPGRGYSYEQYF.